These T cell receptor beta chains were read from a single sample in a study of vaccination and CD4 T cells after COVID-19. From the PCR reads, TCRdb called clonotypes with MiXCR, one entry per CDR3 protein. The data show roughly 15,000 distinct CDR3 sequences, around 48% seen once. For these receptors, no antigen is known. Sequenced input: CD4+ T cells from blood, cultured in vitro. These receptors all stem from a human donor who had recovered from COVID-19. Each CDR3 is given with its conserved first and last residue. Fields, in order: clone size, V gene, J gene, D gene, CDR3 protein, CDR3 DNA. D genes are given only for firm matches. The size of a clone is reported for some rows only, either as once, few or many, or as a class for expanded clones.

size: few
V: TRBV4-1
J: TRBJ1-3
D: NA
CDR3: CASSQARSMGSGNTIYF
DNA: TGCGCCAGCAGCCAAGCCCGCAGCATGGGCAGTGGAAACACCATATATTTT

size: few
V: TRBV20-1
J: TRBJ2-5
D: NA
CDR3: CSARDFRQETQYF
DNA: TGCAGTGCTAGAGATTTCCGACAAGAGACCCAGTACTTC

size: NA
V: TRBV19
J: TRBJ1-2
D: NA
CDR3: CASSTYYGYTF
DNA: TGTGCCAGTAGTACCTACTATGGCTACACCTTC

size: NA
V: TRBV6-5
J: TRBJ2-5
D: TRBD2
CDR3: CASSWTSGQETQYF
DNA: TGTGCCAGCAGTTGGACTAGCGGGCAAGAGACCCAGTACTTC

size: NA
V: TRBV25-1
J: TRBJ1-4
D: TRBD1
CDR3: CASSADREVEKLFF
DNA: TGTGCCAGCAGTGCGGACAGGGAGGTCGAAAAACTGTTTTTT

size: once
V: TRBV12-3/TRBV12-4
J: TRBJ2-1
D: NA
CDR3: CASSSRRGEQFF
DNA: TGTGCCAGCAGTTCCAGGAGGGGTGAGCAGTTCTTC

size: few
V: TRBV7-8
J: TRBJ1-3
D: NA
CDR3: CASSLQGAGNTIYF
DNA: TGTGCCAGCAGCTTACAAGGGGCTGGAAACACCATATATTTT

size: few
V: TRBV30
J: TRBJ2-1
D: TRBD1
CDR3: CAWSVLGTGAYNEQFF
DNA: TGTGCCTGGAGTGTACTTGGGACAGGGGCGTACAATGAGCAGTTCTTC

size: NA
V: TRBV4-3
J: TRBJ1-5
D: NA
CDR3: CASSQEGGDEPQHF
DNA: TGCGCCAGCAGCCAAGAGGGGGGAGATGAGCCCCAGCATTTT

size: NA
V: TRBV24-1
J: TRBJ1-2
D: TRBD1
CDR3: CATSGQGAGGYTF
DNA: TGTGCCACCAGCGGACAGGGGGCGGGAGGCTACACCTTC

size: NA
V: TRBV6-4
J: TRBJ2-1
D: TRBD2
CDR3: CASSSSGMGDEQFF
DNA: TGTGCCAGCAGTTCTAGCGGGATGGGCGATGAGCAGTTCTTC

size: NA
V: TRBV2
J: TRBJ2-7
D: TRBD1
CDR3: CASSEGTGATSPPYEQYF
DNA: TGTGCCAGCAGTGAAGGGACAGGGGCAACATCTCCTCCCTACGAGCAGTACTTC